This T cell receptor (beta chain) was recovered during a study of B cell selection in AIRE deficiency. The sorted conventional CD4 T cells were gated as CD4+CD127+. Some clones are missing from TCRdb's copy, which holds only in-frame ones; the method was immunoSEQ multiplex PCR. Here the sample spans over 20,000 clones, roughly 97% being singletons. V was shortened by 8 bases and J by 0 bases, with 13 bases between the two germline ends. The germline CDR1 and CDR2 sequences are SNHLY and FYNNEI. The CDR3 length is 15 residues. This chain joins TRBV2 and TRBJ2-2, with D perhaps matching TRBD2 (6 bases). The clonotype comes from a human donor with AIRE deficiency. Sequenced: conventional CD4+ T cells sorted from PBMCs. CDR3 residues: CASRRAGTNTGELFF. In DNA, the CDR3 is TGTGCCAGCCGTCGGGCGGGGACGAACACCGGGGAGCTGTTTTTT.